This T cell receptor beta chain was profiled in a study of post-analysis software for immune sequencing data. CDR1 and CDR2 (germline): SEHNR, FQNEAQ (reference sequence). There are 12 residues in the CDR3. Trimming left V 1 base short and J 6 bases short, with 4 bases between. Overall study results and limits: About five TRBV segments, including TRBV5-6, TRBV5-1 and TRBV20-1, were more frequent in patients than controls.

cDNA libraries of TCR beta carried unique molecular identifiers. Each CDR3 protein is one row after TCRdb ran MiXCR on the PCR reads. The sample includes about 820,000 distinct CDR3 sequences, roughly half of them seen just once. Notes on this clonotype: No antigen is known for it.

The chain is built from TRBV7-9 and TRBJ1-5; D remains ambiguous. This receptor was identified in a girl aged 5-17 years with multiple sclerosis. Sequencing was performed on blood. CDR3 residues: CASSLDGQPQHF. DNA of the CDR3: TGTGCCAGCAGCTTAGATGGTCAGCCCCAGCATTTT.